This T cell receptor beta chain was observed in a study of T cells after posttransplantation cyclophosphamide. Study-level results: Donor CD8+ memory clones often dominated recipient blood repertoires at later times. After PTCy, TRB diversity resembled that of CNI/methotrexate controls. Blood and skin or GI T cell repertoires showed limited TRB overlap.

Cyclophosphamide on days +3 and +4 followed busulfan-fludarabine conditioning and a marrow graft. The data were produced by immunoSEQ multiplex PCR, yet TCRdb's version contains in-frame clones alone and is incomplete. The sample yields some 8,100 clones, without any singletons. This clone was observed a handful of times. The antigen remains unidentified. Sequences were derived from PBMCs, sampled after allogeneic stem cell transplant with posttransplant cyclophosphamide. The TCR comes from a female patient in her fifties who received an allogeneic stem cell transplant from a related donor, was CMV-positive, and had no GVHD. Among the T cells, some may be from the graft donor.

The CDR3 sequence: CASSPGTSSFSDTQYF. The CDR3 DNA sequence: TGTGCCAGCAGTCCAGGGACTAGCAGTTTTTCAGATACGCAGTATTTT. The chain combines TRBV27 with TRBJ2-3, with 9 nucleotides matching TRBD2. CDR1 MNHEY and CDR2 SMNVEV come from the germline V gene (reference sequence). CDR3 length: 16 residues. J gave up 4 bases and V 5 bases, and 10 bases lay outside the gene matches.